Below, 31 T cell receptor beta chains from the same sample are listed, as sequenced in a study of cytomegalovirus exposure and HLA in healthy donors. Amplification used 60 Vbeta primers and 13 Jbeta primers. Produced via immunoSEQ multiplex PCR; TCRdb's table is partial and in-frame only. Among about 140,000 clones listed, more than 60% were seen once. The sample comprised PBMCs. The receptors shown here come from a woman in her fifties or sixties in good health and CMV-seronegative.

The chain combines TRBV5-1 with TRBJ1-6; 9 positions agree with TRBD1. This CDR3 contains 16 residues. Trimming at V came to 1 base and at J to 10 bases, leaving 9 bases not matched to a gene. The germline gives CDR1 SGHRS, CDR2 YFSETQ. The CDR3 sequence: CASSLQQGAGRSPLHF. In DNA form, the CDR3 reads TGCGCCAGCAGCTTGCAACAGGGGGCGGGTAGATCACCCCTCCACTTT.

This clone was counted a few times. The chain links TRBV6-5 to TRBJ2-7; 9 nucleotides line up with TRBD2. CDR1 is MNHEY, CDR2 SVGAGI, per germline. This CDR3 is 14 amino acids long. V lost 4 bases and J lost 7; bases outside the gene matches: 8. CDR3 in DNA: TGTGCCAGCAGTTCTAGCGGGATCGTGTCAGAGCAGTACTTC. Translated: CASSSSGIVSEQYF.

The table lists this clone with a few counts. The rearrangement joins TRBV19 to TRBJ1-2; no firm D call. Germline V gives CDR1 LNHDA, CDR2 SQIVND (reference sequence). The CDR3 totals 14 residues. V was cut by 3 bases and J by 0 bases, with 8 bases left in between. Written as DNA, the CDR3 is TGTGCCAGTAGTATTGACGGGTCTAACTATGGCTACACCTTC. Protein sequence: CASSIDGSNYGYTF.

This clone was picked up one time. The chain employs TRBV28 and TRBJ2-7; 10 bases match TRBD2. Per the germline V gene, CDR1 is MDHEN and CDR2 is SYDVKM. The CDR3 is 15 residues long. The J segment lost 5 bases and the V segment lost 6 bases, leaving 10 bases of the junction unmatched. As DNA, the CDR3 is TGTGCCAGCAGGACTGGGGGACTAGCGATCGACGAGCAGTACTTC. Translating it yields CASRTGGLAIDEQYF.

V and J are TRBV9 and TRBJ1-5; TRBD1 agrees at 9 bases. Germline CDR1 SGDLS, CDR2 YYNGEE. Germline trimming cut 4 bases from V and 7 bases from J; bases unmatched to any gene: 3. The CDR3 contains 13 residues. In DNA form, the CDR3 reads TGTGCCAGCAGCCCAGACAGGGGGCAGCCCCAGCATTTT. Protein product: CASSPDRGQPQHF.

V usage is TRBV7-3 and J usage is TRBJ2-2; no clear D. V lost 4 bases and J 5 bases, leaving 8 bases between the germline ends. The germline gives CDR1 SGHTA, CDR2 FQGTGA. This CDR3 is built from 13 residues. The CDR3, as DNA: TGTGCCAGCAGCTCAGTTGGTACCGGGGAGCTGTTTTTT. This translates into CASSSVGTGELFF.

V and J are TRBV2 and TRBJ1-4, with 9 bases fitting TRBD1. Germline lookup yields CDR1 SNHLY and CDR2 FYNNEI. The CDR3 runs to 15 residues. The V gene end was trimmed by 8 bases and the J gene end by 3 bases; junction bases not matched to a gene: 7. The CDR3 loop reads CASGGQGISNEKLFF. The CDR3 nucleotides read TGTGCCAGCGGAGGACAGGGGATTTCTAATGAAAAACTGTTTTTT.

V gene TRBV6-1 combines with J gene TRBJ1-1; tentative D call: TRBD1 (6 bases). Trimming took off 6 bases at V and 7 bases at J, with 15 bases between the two ends. The CDR3 runs 13 residues. CDR1 MNHNS and CDR2 SASEGT come from the germline V gene. CDR3 amino acids: CASSQRGMGEAFF. The CDR3 coding sequence is TGTGCCAGCAGCCAAAGGGGGATGGGTGAAGCTTTCTTT.

This chain uses TRBV7-2 with TRBJ2-3; 9 bases match TRBD2. The ends lost 3 bases at V and 6 bases at J; junction bases unmatched: 7. CDR3 length: 15 residues. The V gene's germline CDR1 is SGHTA and CDR2 FQGNSA. The CDR3 reads CASSFSREGLDTQYF. The CDR3 coding sequence is TGTGCCAGCAGCTTCTCGCGGGAGGGCCTGGATACGCAGTATTTT.

This chain links TRBV6-1 with TRBJ2-7; 9 nucleotides match TRBD1. The length of the CDR3 is 14 residues. Germline V gene data show CDR1 as MNHNS and CDR2 as SASEGT. The ends lost 6 bases at V and 4 bases at J; junction bases unmatched: 7. CDR3 coding DNA: TGTGCCAGCAGGAGACAGGGGGGGGCATACGAGCAGTACTTC. Translation gives CASRRQGGAYEQYF.

The chain carries TRBV5-6 and TRBJ2-3; 11 nucleotides agree with TRBD2. The CDR3 extends over 19 amino acids. Germline CDR1 is SGHDT and CDR2 is YYEEEE. V lost 2 bases and J lost 2; bases outside the gene matches: 13. The DNA for the CDR3 is TGTGCCAGCAGCTTACTCTCCTGGGGTAGCGGGGGGGCCACAGATACGCAGTATTTT. It specifies CASSLLSWGSGGATDTQYF.

V usage is TRBV7-9 and J usage is TRBJ2-1; 7 nucleotides match TRBD2. CDR3 length: 14 residues. Losses at the gene ends were 5 bases for V and 6 bases for J; bases not matched to a gene: 7. Germline-derived CDR1 and CDR2 are SEHNR and FQNEAQ (reference sequence). CDR3 DNA sequence: TGTGCCAGCAGCCCCCGGGGAGGGTTCAATGAGCAGTTCTTC. Translation gives CASSPRGGFNEQFF.

This clone is a singleton in its sample. This CDR3 is also generated by other DNA sequences in the sample. V gene TRBV9 combines with J gene TRBJ2-6; D is unclear. With 0 bases removed from V and 2 bases from J, the gap between germline ends came to 6 bases. The CDR3 covers 15 residues. The germline V gene encodes CDR1 SGDLS and CDR2 YYNGEE. The CDR3 is CASSVAGAGANVLTF. The CDR3 bases are TGTGCCAGCAGCGTAGCAGGCGCTGGGGCCAACGTCCTGACTTTC.

The chain has TRBV19 and TRBJ1-6; 12 positions match TRBD1. Germline V gene lookup returns CDR1 LNHDA and CDR2 SQIVND (reference sequence). The CDR3 contains 15 residues. V was clipped by 1 base and J by 10 bases; unmatched bases: 2. CDR3 sequence (DNA): TGTGCCAGTAGTATAGGCGGGACAGGGGGCTCACCCCTCCACTTT. Amino acid sequence: CASSIGGTGGSPLHF.

V and J are TRBV7-2 and TRBJ1-6; D ambiguous. V dropped 1 base and J dropped 7 bases, with 17 bases sitting between them. The CDR3 covers 17 residues. Germline CDR1 is SGHTA and CDR2 is FQGNSA. This chain's CDR3 is CASSLVPPGMGNSPLHF. The CDR3 region has the DNA TGTGCCAGCAGCTTAGTCCCTCCGGGGATGGGGAATTCACCCCTCCACTTT.

The rearrangement links TRBV7-2 to TRBJ1-3; 11 nucleotides match TRBD1. V lost 1 base, J lost 7 bases, and 3 bases stayed unmatched. The CDR3 spans 15 residues. Germline V lookup: CDR1 SGHTA, CDR2 FQGNSA. This CDR3 is CASSLDGTGGNTIYF. The CDR3 region has the DNA TGTGCCAGCAGCTTAGACGGGACAGGGGGTAACACCATATATTTT.

This chain uses TRBV2 with TRBJ2-1; D ambiguous. From germline, CDR1 is SNHLY and CDR2 FYNNEI. Trimming removed 10 bases from V and 10 bases from J, with 14 bases in between. CDR3 length: 11 residues. In nucleotides, the CDR3 is TGTGCCACCAGCCCATTCGGGGAGCAGTTCTTC. This encodes CATSPFGEQFF.

V gene TRBV10-3 combines with J gene TRBJ1-5; 12 bases match TRBD1. V lost 4 bases to trimming and J lost 1 base; unmatched junction nucleotides: 14. Germline V gene lookup returns CDR1 ENHRY and CDR2 SYGVKD. CDR3 length equals 20 residues. The CDR3 is CAISGPAGTGGEKSNQPQHF. Here the CDR3 DNA reads TGTGCCATCAGTGGTCCCGCCGGGACAGGGGGCGAAAAGAGCAATCAGCCCCAGCATTTT.

The chain couples TRBV5-1 to TRBJ1-2; 9 positions agree with TRBD1. CDR1 is SGHRS, CDR2 YFSETQ, per germline. J lost 8 bases, V lost 4 bases, and 9 bases had no gene match. This CDR3 is 14 amino acids long. The CDR3 region has the DNA TGCGCCAGCAGCGTTGGTGGACAGGGGAGGGGCTACACCTTC. This gives the protein CASSVGGQGRGYTF.

The table lists this clone with a few counts. V and J are TRBV5-4 and TRBJ2-2; 16 bases are shared with TRBD2. The CDR3 totals 15 residues. The trim removed 9 bases at V and 7 bases at J, leaving 6 bases unmatched. CDR1 is SGHNT, CDR2 YYREEE, per germline (reference sequence). This chain's CDR3 is CATGTSGRAVGELFF. The CDR3, as DNA: TGTGCCACCGGGACTAGCGGGAGGGCTGTCGGGGAGCTGTTTTTT.

The chain has TRBV6-6 and TRBJ2-7, with 9 bases that match TRBD2. V gave up 5 bases and J gave up 2 bases; unmatched junction bases: 10. CDR1 and CDR2 from the germline V gene are MNHNY and SVGAGI (reference sequence). The CDR3 runs to 16 residues. CDR3 sequence reads: CASSGLSGGPTYEQYF. CDR3 DNA: TGTGCCAGCAGTGGACTCAGCGGGGGGCCAACCTACGAGCAGTACTTC.

The chain recombines TRBV7-3 with TRBJ2-1; 8 nucleotides align to TRBD2. V shed 4 bases, J shed 10 bases, and the junction held 15 bases outside the gene matches. CDR1 SGHTA and CDR2 FQGTGA come from the germline V gene. This CDR3 comprises 16 residues. CDR3 nucleotides: TGTGCCAGCAGCTCCCTTACTAGCGGAGCCCGGTTGGAGCAGTTCTTC. Its translation is CASSSLTSGARLEQFF. The full variable domain, completed using reference TRBV7-3 and TRBJ2-1, is GAGVSQTPSNKVTEKGKYVELRCDPISGHTALYWYRQSLGQGPEFLIYFQGTGAADDSGLPNDRFFAVRPEGSVSTLKIQRTERGDSAVYLCASSSLTSGARLEQFFGPGTRLTVL.

The chain carries TRBV27 and TRBJ1-1; weak D call: TRBD1 (6 bases). With 2 bases removed from V and 8 bases from J, the gap between germline ends came to 12 bases. The CDR3 is made up of 13 amino acids. Germline CDR1 MNHEY, CDR2 SMNVEV (reference sequence). The CDR3 DNA reads as TGTGCCAGCAGTTTAATGGCAGGGGAAGAAGCTTTCTTT. Translated, it gives CASSLMAGEEAFF.

The chain carries TRBV6-4 and TRBJ2-3; D may be TRBD2 (5 bases). Trimming shortened V by 4 bases and J by 6 bases, and 11 bases separated the two germline ends. Germline CDR1 and CDR2: MRHNA and SNTAGT. The CDR3 spans 13 residues. CDR3 sequence: CASSVTWRDTQYF. The CDR3 DNA follows: TGTGCCAGCAGTGTCACATGGAGGGATACGCAGTATTTT.

The V gene is TRBV7-2, the J gene TRBJ2-4; 8 positions match TRBD1. Looked up from germline, CDR1 is SGHTA and CDR2 is FQGNSA. V lost 3 bases and J lost 6; bases outside the gene matches: 7. The CDR3 runs 15 residues. As DNA, the CDR3 is TGTGCCAGCAGCTTTCACCAGGGGGCAGGAAACATTCAGTACTTC. Encoded protein: CASSFHQGAGNIQYF. The variable domain in full, completed from reference TRBV7-2 and TRBJ2-4, reads GAGVSQSPSNKVTEKGKDVELRCDPISGHTALYWYRQSLGQGLEFLIYFQGNSAPDKSGLPSDRFSAERTGGSVSTLTIQRTQQEDSAVYLCASSFHQGAGNIQYFGAGTRLSVL.

The chain has TRBV7-3 and TRBJ2-3; 7 positions agree with TRBD2. This CDR3 comprises 17 residues. Looked up from germline, CDR1 is SGHTA and CDR2 is FQGTGA. With 5 bases clipped from V and 4 bases from J, the junction kept 15 bases outside the gene matches. CDR3 in amino acids: CASSPNGFSGFADTQYF. The DNA of the CDR3 is TGTGCCAGCAGCCCGAACGGTTTTAGCGGGTTTGCAGATACGCAGTATTTT.

The CDR3 spells CASSTSLPQGPHYGYTF. In DNA form, the CDR3 reads TGTGCCAGCAGCACCTCTCTCCCCCAGGGGCCTCACTATGGCTACACCTTC. V gene TRBV21-1 combines with J gene TRBJ1-2; the table's D gene call, TRBD1, was not cross checked with the DNA. TRBV21-1 is deemed a pseudogene. The CDR3 runs to 17 residues.

The chain is built from TRBV7-2 and TRBJ2-3; D is unresolved. The length of the CDR3 is 14 residues. The germline CDR1 and CDR2 sequences are SGHTA and FQGNSA. V dropped 2 bases and J dropped 1 base, with 7 bases sitting between them. The CDR3 loop reads CASSLQSGTDTQYF. The DNA for the CDR3 is TGTGCCAGCAGCTTACAGAGCGGCACAGATACGCAGTATTTT.

The chain links TRBV5-1 to TRBJ1-1, with 7 bases that match TRBD1. The V segment lost 4 bases and the J segment 1 base; nucleotides outside the gene matches: 7. Germline CDR1 is SGHRS and CDR2 is YFSETQ. The CDR3 has 15 amino acids. The CDR3 nucleotides read TGCGCCAGCAGCAACCTGGACAGGAAGAACACTGAAGCTTTCTTT. Translating it yields CASSNLDRKNTEAFF.

The chain uses TRBV27 and TRBJ2-1; the match to TRBD2 covers 12 bases. The CDR3 runs to 19 residues. With V trimmed by 3 bases and J by 6 bases, 15 bases remained unmatched. The germline V gene has CDR1 MNHEY and CDR2 SMNVEV (reference sequence). CDR3: CASSFRTGRTSGVVNEQFF. The CDR3 DNA reads TGTGCCAGCAGTTTCCGGACAGGTAGGACTAGCGGGGTCGTCAATGAGCAGTTCTTC.

This clone was observed a single time. This chain joins TRBV4-1 and TRBJ1-2; 8 bases fit TRBD1. V trimming: 0 bases; J trimming: 4 bases; junction bases outside the gene matches: 7. The CDR3 covers 16 residues. Germline V gene lookup returns CDR1 MGHRA and CDR2 YSYEKL. The CDR3: CASSQDPSTGGYGYTF. CDR3 nucleotides: TGCGCCAGCAGCCAAGATCCAAGTACAGGGGGCTATGGCTACACCTTC.